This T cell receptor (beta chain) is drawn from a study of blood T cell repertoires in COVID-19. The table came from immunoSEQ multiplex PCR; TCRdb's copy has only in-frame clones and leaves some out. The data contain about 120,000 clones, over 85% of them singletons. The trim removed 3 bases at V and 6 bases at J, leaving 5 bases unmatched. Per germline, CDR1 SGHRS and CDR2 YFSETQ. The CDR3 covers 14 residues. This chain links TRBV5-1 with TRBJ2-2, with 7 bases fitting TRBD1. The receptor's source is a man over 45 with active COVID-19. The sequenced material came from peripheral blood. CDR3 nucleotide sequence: TGCGCCAGCAGCTCCTTTGACAGGGCCGGGGAGCTGTTTTTT. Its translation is CASSSFDRAGELFF.